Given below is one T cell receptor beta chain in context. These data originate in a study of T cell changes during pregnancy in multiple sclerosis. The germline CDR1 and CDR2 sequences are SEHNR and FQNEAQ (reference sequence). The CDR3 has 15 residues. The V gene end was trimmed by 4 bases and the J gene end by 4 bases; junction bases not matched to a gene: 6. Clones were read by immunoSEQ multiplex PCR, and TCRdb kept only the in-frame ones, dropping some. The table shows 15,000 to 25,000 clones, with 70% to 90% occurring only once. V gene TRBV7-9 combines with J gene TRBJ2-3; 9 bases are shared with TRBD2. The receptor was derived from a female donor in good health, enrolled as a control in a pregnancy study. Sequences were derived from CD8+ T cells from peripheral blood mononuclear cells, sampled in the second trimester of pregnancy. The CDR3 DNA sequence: TGTGCCAGCAGCTATAGCGGGAGTCGGGCAGATACGCAGTATTTT. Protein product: CASSYSGSRADTQYF.